This TCR beta chain is from a study of a mutant IDH1 vaccine in newly diagnosed glioma. Time point: week 47, end of study. Alongside topical imiquimod, each dose of vaccine comprised 300 ug of mutant IDH1 20-mer peptide. Trimming took 4 bases from V and 0 from J; bases not matched to a gene: 6. The CDR3 is 16 amino acids. From germline, CDR1 is SGHNT and CDR2 YYREEE (reference sequence). The protocol was immunoSEQ multiplex PCR, while the TCRdb copy is restricted to in-frame clones and leaves out a portion. The sample gives 90,000 to 100,000 clones, about 90% of which show up once; 0.75% to 0.95% is in the top ten. Remarks on this clone: Its specificity is unknown.

The chain couples TRBV5-4 to TRBJ2-5, with 10 bases lining up with TRBD2. The TCR sequence derives from a woman between 45 and 65 years old with glioma. Material: PBMCs, obtained from a glioma patient whose treatment included an IDH1 peptide vaccine. DNA for the CDR3: TGTGCCAGCAGCCCATCCGGGACTAGCGACCAAGAGACCCAGTACTTC. Encoded protein: CASSPSGTSDQETQYF.